Here is one T cell receptor beta chain with its context. The data belong to a study of PD-L1 blockade in urothelial cancer. About the research overall: Blood analyses occurred 3 weeks (second dose) and 6 weeks post treatment start. There were a median of about 140,000 T cells in blood samples.

Patients suffered from locally advanced or metastatic urothelial carcinoma. Here immunoSEQ multiplex PCR was the method, and the copy in TCRdb shows in-frame clones only, minus some. The sample yields about 29,000 clones, around 87% seen once. The sample was PBMCs, taken around atezolizumab (anti-PD-L1) treatment. This TCR came from a man aged 50-59 years with urothelial cancer.

The chain's CDR3 is CASSLGVEGSGKLFF. Here the CDR3 DNA reads TGTGCCAGCAGCTTAGGGGTTGAGGGATCGGGGAAACTGTTTTTT. This sequence joins TRBV7-2 and TRBJ1-4; D remains unclear. The length of the CDR3 is 15 residues. V was trimmed by 1 base and J by 11 bases, leaving 17 bases between them. Germline assignment: CDR1 SGHTA and CDR2 FQGNSA.